This TCR beta chain was identified during a study of ipilimumab plus nivolumab after autologous stem cell transplantation listed by TCRdb under 2021. Looking at the study overall: A median of about five ipilimumab doses and fewer than ten nivolumab doses was received by trial patients. Patients in the trial were undergoing autologous transplant and had high-risk diffuse large B cell lymphoma, mature T cell lymphoma, or multiple myeloma. Some 35 patients made up the trial's intent-to-treat population.

Checkpoint therapy was initiated 14 to 28 days after autologous transplant, and ipilimumab was administered at 1 mg/kg intravenously on day 1 of selected weeks. Patients received nivolumab at 3 mg/kg intravenously on day 1 of weeks 1, 4, 7, 10, and every two weeks through week 26. This was a Phase Ib clinical trial that tested ipilimumab plus nivolumab, given as combined checkpoint inhibition, for consolidation following autologous stem cell transplantation. Libraries were made using the immunoSEQ multiplex PCR assay. Here the immuneACCESS table is served through TCRdb, limited to in-frame sequences with V and J called. Missing clones are a known gap in these copies; in checked studies unresolved V genes cover under half, and the rest lacks a known reason. In all, the sample holds approximately 14,000 clones, and approximately 75% of those were seen once. The ten largest clonotypes hold 10% of the sample.

Clipping removes 4 bases from V and 5 bases from J, with 2 as the unmatched junction base count. The CDR3, cysteine through phenylalanine, is 13 amino acids long. The retained sequence is limited to the CDR3, 39 bases, with the frame set at the first base. The germline V gene (reference sequence) gives CDR1 as SEHNR and CDR2 as FQNEAQ. Overall study outcomes, separate from this receptor: Combined checkpoint inhibition as post-transplant consolidation was concluded by the authors to appear tolerable. The authors stated that profiles of the T cell receptor repertoire, regulatory T cell phenotype and gut microbiota provided a biologic rationale for studying this approach further.

A note on this clone: It has no known antigen specificity. Base quality data are lacking; no much larger clone is found one base away.

Sequencing used PBMCs, obtained in a trial of ipilimumab plus nivolumab as post-transplant consolidation. The chain uses TRBV7-9 and TRBJ2-1, with 7 middle bases fitting TRBD2. This clonotype was obtained from a male donor with primary mediastinal lymphoma. In nucleotides, the sequence is TGTGCCAGCAGCTCACGGGGGGACAATGAGCAGTTCTTC. The resulting protein is CASSSRGDNEQFF.